Below, 7 T cell receptor beta chains from the same sample are listed, as sequenced in a study of Ad26.COV2.S vaccination and SARS-CoV-2 variants. As to treatment: some 20 received Ad26.COV2.S at low or high dose, single or two shots; about 5 received placebo; per-sample allocation not given. Collection of samples fell on day 63 after the first vaccine or placebo injection. Libraries were prepared by immunoSEQ multiplex PCR; TCRdb keeps only in-frame clonotypes and omits some of them. The data hold 250,000 to 300,000 clones, with more than 70% observed a single time. Sample: peripheral blood, taken in a trial of Ad26.COV2.S vaccine versus placebo. The source is a person between 18 and 59 years old who received the Ad26.COV2.S COVID-19 vaccine or a placebo.

The chain carries TRBV15 and TRBJ2-7, with 11 bases fitting TRBD1. With 5 bases clipped from V and 7 bases from J, the junction kept 7 bases outside the gene matches. CDR1 LNHNV and CDR2 YYDKDF come from the germline V gene (reference sequence). This CDR3 has 14 amino acids. The CDR3 DNA sequence: TGTGCCACCAGCGGGACAGGGGGTTTTGGTGAGCAGTACTTC. Residues: CATSGTGGFGEQYF. The variable domain in full, with the rest retrieved from reference TRBV15 and TRBJ2-7, is DAMVIQNPRYQVTQFGKPVTLSCSQTLNHNVMYWYQQKSSQAPKLLFHYYDKDFNNEADTPDNFQSRRPNTSFCFLDIRSPGLGDTAMYLCATSGTGGFGEQYFGPGTRLTVT.

The chain couples TRBV10-3 to TRBJ1-2; D uncertain. The CDR3 is 15 amino acids. From germline, CDR1 is ENHRY and CDR2 SYGVKD. V shed 3 bases and J shed 7 bases, with 18 bases lying between them. CDR3 protein: CAISDRTVVRSGYTF. The CDR3 coding sequence is TGTGCCATCAGTGATCGGACGGTAGTTCGTAGTGGCTACACCTTC.

The chain combines TRBV13 with TRBJ2-7; unclear D gene. The V gene's germline CDR1 is PRHDT and CDR2 FYEKMQ (reference sequence). The CDR3 loop spans 13 amino acids. The V and J ends lost 6 bases and 0 bases respectively, with 9 bases between them. CDR3 sequence: CASSSRSSYEQYF. The DNA for the CDR3 is TGTGCCAGCAGTAGTCGGAGCTCCTACGAGCAGTACTTC.

The gene calls are TRBV7-9 and TRBJ2-7; D is perhaps TRBD2 (6 bases). Germline V gene lookup returns CDR1 SEHNR and CDR2 FQNEAQ (reference sequence). Trimming pared 4 bases from V and 2 bases from J, leaving 6 bases between. The CDR3 runs 12 residues. DNA for the CDR3: TGTGCCAGCAGCTCGGGGGCCTACGAGCAGTACTTC. This gives the protein CASSSGAYEQYF.

J is TRBJ2-2 and V is TRBV5-6; 8 bases agree with TRBD1. J lost 8 bases, V lost 3 bases, and 12 bases had no gene match. Germline V gene lookup returns CDR1 SGHDT and CDR2 YYEEEE. CDR3 size: 16 residues. DNA of the CDR3: TGTGCCAGCAGCTGGAGGGGGACAGGAAGGTTTGGGGAGCTGTTTTTT. Translating it yields CASSWRGTGRFGELFF.

This chain uses TRBV7-9 with TRBJ1-1; no firm D call. V dropped 5 bases and J dropped 4 bases, with 20 bases sitting between them. The CDR3 runs 16 residues. The V gene's germline CDR1 is SEHNR and CDR2 FQNEAQ (reference sequence). For the CDR3, the DNA is TGTGCCAGCAGCGCGACGATAACTGCGGCGGGCACTGAAGCTTTCTTT. Translation: CASSATITAAGTEAFF.

The gene calls are TRBV3-1 (or the pseudogene TRBV3-2) and TRBJ1-1, with 7 bases matching TRBD1. Germline CDR1 and CDR2: LGHDT and YNNKEL (reference sequence). This CDR3 is built from 15 residues. V shed 0 bases, J shed 5 bases, and the junction held 6 bases outside the gene matches. CDR3 coding DNA: TGTGCCAGCAGCCAAGAAAGGGGGCCGAGGACTGAAGCTTTCTTT. Protein sequence: CASSQERGPRTEAFF.